This T cell receptor (beta chain) was obtained from a study of T cells after yellow fever vaccination. On the study more broadly: SMART-Seq v4 Ultra Low Input served to prepare low-cell-number fractions.

This clonotype has ten or more counts. Its specificity is unknown. MiXCR, applied by TCRdb to the 5' RACE reads, yields one record per CDR3 protein. This sample yields hundreds of thousands of distinct CDR3 sequences, of which around 12% are seen a single time; around 14% belongs to the top ten. CDR1 and CDR2 (germline): MNHEY, SVGAGI. CDR3 size: 16 residues. Unmatched junction bases numbered 1, after V lost 0 bases and J lost 2 bases. Study observations and caveats: In post-booster samples, most primary-vaccination clones reappeared (about 95% CD4, about 91% CD8).

This clonotype was obtained from a man aged 25-45 years who received the YFV17D yellow fever vaccine. This sample comprised PBMCs, obtained on the day of the yellow fever booster vaccination. V is TRBV6-5 and J is TRBJ2-6; TRBD1 matches 7 bases. CDR3 DNA sequence: TGTGCCAGCAGTTACTCAACAGGGGCTGGGGCCAACGTCCTGACTTTC. Its translation is CASSYSTGAGANVLTF.